This T cell receptor (beta chain) is from a study of low-dose radiotherapy and immunotherapy resistance in tumors. Overall study: Each patient was administered nivolumab intravenously at 240 mg, which was a flat dose, every two weeks, along with intravenous ipilimumab at 1 mg/kg every six weeks.

Specified time point: before trial treatment. Primers used for first-strand cDNA, a TRAV- and TRBV-specific set, covered both alpha and beta chains. It was with a constant-region primer and a V-primer adapter that TCRs were amplified over about 19 PCR cycles. MiXCR, run by TCRdb on the reads, gives a single entry per CDR3 protein. The sample holds 75,000 to 95,000 distinct CDR3 sequences; 9.4% are singletons and the top ten take 0.95% to 1.3%. This clonotype appeared many times. V lost 6 bases and J lost 8; bases outside the gene matches: 6. The CDR3 spans 13 residues. The clonotype was recovered from a male donor with prostate cancer. V usage is TRBV12-3 or TRBV12-4 and J usage is TRBJ2-1, with 8 bases identical to TRBD1. Specimen: PBMCs, collected before treatment. The CDR3 DNA is TGTGCCAGCAGGAGACAGGGGTTCGATGAGCAGTTCTTC. Amino acid sequence: CASRRQGFDEQFF.